The 22 T cell receptor beta chains below were found in one sample sequenced in a study of cytomegalovirus exposure and HLA in healthy donors. Only in-frame clones appear in the TCRdb table, and some are missing; sequencing was by immunoSEQ multiplex PCR. In the table there are around 250,000 clones, 90% of which are singletons. Input material: PBMCs. All receptors come from a woman between 18 and 29 years old in good health and CMV-seronegative.

The J gene is TRBJ1-4, the V gene TRBV28, with 7 bases fitting TRBD1. Germline CDR1 is MDHEN and CDR2 is SYDVKM. Trimming cost V 6 bases and J 0 bases; bases outside gene matches: 4. This CDR3 spans 15 amino acids. The CDR3 spells CASRPRGTTNEKLFF. The CDR3 bases are TGTGCCAGCAGGCCCAGGGGGACAACTAATGAAAAACTGTTTTTT. The whole variable domain, remainder taken from reference TRBV28 and TRBJ1-4, is DVKVTQSSRYLVKRTGEKVFLECVQDMDHENMFWYRQDPGLGLRLIYFSYDVKMKEKGDIPEGYSVSREKKERFSLILESASTNQTSMYLCASRPRGTTNEKLFFGSGTQLSVL.

The V call is TRBV5-1, the J call TRBJ2-5, with TRBD1 matching 10 bases. Germline V gene data show CDR1 as SGHRS and CDR2 as YFSETQ. This CDR3 comprises 15 residues. The trim removed 0 bases at V and 2 bases at J, leaving 1 base unmatched. In DNA form, the CDR3 reads TGCGCCAGCAGCTTGGGGGACAGGGGACAAGAGACCCAGTACTTC. Protein product: CASSLGDRGQETQYF.

This sequence joins TRBV13 and TRBJ1-3, with D uncertain. Deletions cut 0 bases from V and 1 base from J, with 7 bases between. The CDR3 runs 15 residues. The germline gives CDR1 PRHDT, CDR2 FYEKMQ (reference sequence). CDR3 sequence reads: CASSLGRVSGNTIYF. In DNA form, the CDR3 reads TGTGCCAGCAGCTTAGGGAGGGTTTCTGGAAACACCATATATTTT.

The chain joins TRBV11-2 to TRBJ2-5; a weak D match, TRBD2 (7 bases). The V end lost 4 bases, the J end lost 7 bases, and 16 bases lay between the germline ends. The CDR3 runs 14 residues. From germline, CDR1 is SGHAT and CDR2 FQNNGV. The chain's CDR3 is CASSSLQGGGTQYF. CDR3 DNA sequence: TGTGCCAGCAGCTCACTGCAAGGGGGGGGGACCCAGTACTTC.

To note about this clone: One end of the junction fails to match germline, which may point to a read error. The chain couples TRBV7-7 to TRBJ2-1, with a possible D match to TRBD1 (6 bases). The CDR3 consists of 14 residues. Looked up from germline, CDR1 is SSHAT and CDR2 is FNYEAQ (reference sequence). The CDR3 loop is CASSFRGRYDEQFF. CDR3 in DNA: TGTGCTAGCAGCTTCAGGGGACGGTACGATGAGCAGTTCTTC.

The V call is TRBV29-1, the J call TRBJ2-1; 9 nucleotides match TRBD1. V shed 5 bases and J 8 bases; nucleotides not matched to a gene: 1. The V gene's germline CDR1 is SQVTM and CDR2 ANQGSEA. The CDR3 covers 11 residues. DNA for the CDR3: TGCAGCGTTCGGACAGGGGATGAGCAGTTCTTC. Amino acids: CSVRTGDEQFF.

This chain uses TRBV7-8 with TRBJ2-1; D uncertain. The CDR3 extends over 15 amino acids. V lost 0 bases and J lost 4, with 10 bases in between. Germline V gene sequence: CDR1 SGHVS, CDR2 FQNEAQ. CDR3 coding DNA: TGTGCCAGCAGCTTAGCCGGGTCCTCATACAATGAGCAGTTCTTC. Its translation is CASSLAGSSYNEQFF.

The genes are TRBV6-1 and TRBJ2-3; D perhaps matches TRBD1 (6 bases). The CDR3 runs to 14 residues. Germline CDR1 MNHNS, CDR2 SASEGT. Trimming left V 6 bases short and J 4 bases short, with 14 bases between. The DNA for the CDR3 is TGTGCCAGCAGACCCACTAGGGGGTCAGATACGCAGTATTTT. Translating gives CASRPTRGSDTQYF.

The V call is TRBV19, the J call TRBJ1-2; TRBD1 matches 7 bases. CDR1 and CDR2 from the germline V gene are LNHDA and SQIVND (reference sequence). J lost 2 bases, V lost 0 bases, and 9 bases had no gene match. The CDR3 sequence is 17 residues long. The CDR3 region is CASSIEVAAGGNYGYTF. For the CDR3, the DNA is TGTGCCAGTAGTATAGAGGTGGCGGCAGGGGGGAACTATGGCTACACCTTC.

This chain uses TRBV2 with TRBJ2-3; 10 positions agree with TRBD2. The CDR3 sequence is 16 residues long. V lost 2 bases and J lost 2; bases outside the gene matches: 4. CDR1 is SNHLY and CDR2 is FYNNEI in the germline V gene. The CDR3 sequence is CASSESSGGPTDTQYF. CDR3 sequence (DNA): TGTGCCAGCAGTGAATCTAGCGGGGGACCCACAGATACGCAGTATTTT.

This sequence joins TRBV6-5 and TRBJ1-4; weak D call: TRBD1 (5 bases). The germline V gene encodes CDR1 MNHEY and CDR2 SVGAGI. The ends were cut back, 0 bases at V and 8 bases at J, with 10 bases in the middle. The CDR3 is 14 residues long. For the CDR3, the DNA is TGTGCCAGCAGTTACTCGGGGGGTGGAGAAAAACTGTTTTTT. Protein sequence: CASSYSGGGEKLFF.

The rearrangement uses TRBV10-2 and TRBJ2-3, with TRBD2 matching over 9 bases. The germline gives CDR1 WSHSY, CDR2 SAAADI. The CDR3 covers 18 residues. V trimming: 0 bases; J trimming: 2 bases; junction bases outside the gene matches: 9. This CDR3 reads CASSESRRGGRDTDTQYF. In DNA, the CDR3 is TGCGCCAGCAGTGAGTCTCGGCGGGGGGGCCGCGACACAGATACGCAGTATTTT.

This clone was observed once. This rearrangement joins TRBV27 to TRBJ2-3; 7 bases agree with TRBD2. After removal of 6 bases from V and 0 bases from J, the junction contained 9 bases not matched to a gene. The length of the CDR3 is 16 residues. Per the germline V gene, CDR1 is MNHEY and CDR2 is SMNVEV (reference sequence). CDR3 protein: CASSPSSGTSTDTQYF. In DNA, the CDR3 is TGTGCCAGCAGCCCCTCTAGCGGAACTAGCACAGATACGCAGTATTTT.

V usage is TRBV9 and J usage is TRBJ1-2; 7 bases agree with TRBD1. J gave up 8 bases and V 3 bases, and 16 bases lay outside the gene matches. From germline, CDR1 is SGDLS and CDR2 YYNGEE. This CDR3 contains 16 residues. As DNA, the CDR3 is TGTGCCAGCAGCGCCACCGGGACAGTGACTGCTCGAGGCTACACCTTC. It is translated as CASSATGTVTARGYTF. Drawing the rest from reference TRBV9 and TRBJ1-2, the complete variable domain is DSGVTQTPKHLITATGQRVTLRCSPRSGDLSVYWYQQSLDQGLQFLIQYYNGEERAKGNILERFSAQQFPDLHSELNLSSLELGDSALYFCASSATGTVTARGYTFGSGTRLTVV.

In this sample, this clone turned up a few times. The gene calls are TRBV25-1 and TRBJ1-6; D ambiguous. Germline V lookup: CDR1 MGHDK, CDR2 SYGVNS. The V gene lost 0 bases and the J gene lost 8 bases, with 2 bases spanning the gap. The CDR3 consists of 12 residues. CDR3 sequence reads: CASSEYDSPLHF. In DNA, the CDR3 is TGTGCCAGCAGTGAATACGATTCACCCCTCCACTTT.

The chain links TRBV4-1 to TRBJ1-1; 8 nucleotides agree with TRBD1. The length of the CDR3 is 16 residues. J lost 3 bases, V lost 3 bases, and 9 bases had no gene match. The germline gives CDR1 MGHRA, CDR2 YSYEKL. This CDR3 is CASSHGGTGGYTEAFF. In nucleotides, the CDR3 is TGCGCCAGCAGCCATGGGGGAACAGGGGGGTACACTGAAGCTTTCTTT.

The chain has TRBV6-5 and TRBJ2-1; D possibly corresponds to TRBD2 (5 bases). CDR1 is MNHEY, CDR2 SVGAGI, per germline. This CDR3 spans 12 amino acids. Between the trimmed V and J ends, which lost 6 bases and 4 bases, there was a span of 7 bases. The CDR3 region has the DNA TGTGCCAGCAGGACGGGATACAATGAGCAGTTCTTC. This sequence encodes CASRTGYNEQFF.

This chain connects TRBV4-3 to TRBJ2-3; D perhaps matches TRBD1 (6 bases). Germline lookup yields CDR1 LGHNA and CDR2 YSLEER. The CDR3 has 14 residues. V lost 3 bases and J lost 5, with 12 bases in between. The CDR3 loop is CASSQRSGQDTQYF. CDR3 sequence (DNA): TGCGCCAGCAGCCAGCGATCGGGACAAGATACGCAGTATTTT.

The chain uses TRBV2 and TRBJ2-3; TRBD2 agrees at 11 bases. Germline lookup yields CDR1 SNHLY and CDR2 FYNNEI. The CDR3 is 18 amino acids. Trimming took 11 bases from V and 0 from J; bases not matched to a gene: 16. The CDR3 region has the DNA TGTGCCCTGCTCTTGGGGCCTAGCGGGGGGACTAGCACAGATACGCAGTATTTT. The encoded protein is CALLLGPSGGTSTDTQYF.

The CDR3 region has the DNA TGCAGTGCTCATAGTGATGAGCAGTTCTTC. Amino acids: CSAHSDEQFF. The genes are TRBV20-1 and TRBJ2-1, with unresolved D. V was cut by 5 bases and J by 8 bases, with 7 bases left in between. Germline CDR1 is DFQATT and CDR2 is SNEGSKA (reference sequence). The CDR3 extends over 10 amino acids.

The chain employs TRBV7-2 and TRBJ2-3; TRBD2 agrees at 9 bases. Trimming removed 8 bases from V and 2 bases from J; junction bases left unmatched: 5. CDR1 SGHTA and CDR2 FQGNSA come from the germline V gene. The CDR3 is 14 amino acids. The CDR3 DNA reads TGTGCCAGCTTAAGCGGGGGGATCACAGATACGCAGTATTTT. This translates into CASLSGGITDTQYF.

This rearrangement joins TRBV10-2 to TRBJ1-6; possible D gene TRBD1, 6 bases. Germline assignment: CDR1 WSHSY and CDR2 SAAADI. The CDR3 totals 14 residues. The germline V and J ends were trimmed by 3 bases and 10 bases, with 13 bases remaining between them. CDR3: CASSEVRGISPLHF. CDR3 DNA: TGCGCCAGCAGTGAAGTCAGGGGTATATCACCCCTCCACTTT.